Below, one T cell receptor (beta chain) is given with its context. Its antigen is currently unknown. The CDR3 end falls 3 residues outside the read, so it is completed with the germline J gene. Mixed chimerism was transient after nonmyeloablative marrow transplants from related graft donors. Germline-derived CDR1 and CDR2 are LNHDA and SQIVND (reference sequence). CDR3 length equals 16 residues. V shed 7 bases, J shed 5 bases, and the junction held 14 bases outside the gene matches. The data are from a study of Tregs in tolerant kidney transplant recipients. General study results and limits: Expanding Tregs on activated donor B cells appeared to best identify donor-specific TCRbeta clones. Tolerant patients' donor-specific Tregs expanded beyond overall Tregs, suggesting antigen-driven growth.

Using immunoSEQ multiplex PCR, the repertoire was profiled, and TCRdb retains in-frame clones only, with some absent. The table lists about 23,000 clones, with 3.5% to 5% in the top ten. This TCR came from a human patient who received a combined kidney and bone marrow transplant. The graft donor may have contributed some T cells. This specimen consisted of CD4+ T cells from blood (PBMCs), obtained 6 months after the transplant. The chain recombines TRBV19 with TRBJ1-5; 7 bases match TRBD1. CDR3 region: CASTGVVGGIYQPQHF. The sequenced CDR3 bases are TGTGCCAGTACCGGGGTGGTAGGGGGCATCTATCAGCCC.